This T cell receptor (beta chain) was documented in a study of T-cell reconstitution after alpha-beta-depleted transplantation in children. The table lists this clonotype with a few counts. V lost 1 base and J 2 bases, leaving 13 bases between the germline ends. Germline V lookup: CDR1 SGDLS, CDR2 YYNGEE. This CDR3 spans 15 amino acids. It was with unique molecular identifiers that the TCRbeta library was prepared. TCRdb reprocessed the PCR reads via MiXCR and lists one record per CDR3 protein. Here the sample spans just over 950,000 distinct CDR3 sequences, about 29% being singletons. The genes are TRBV9 and TRBJ2-7, with a possible D match to TRBD2 (5 bases). This sequence was found in a boy under two years old who had a stem cell transplant for SCID, so the T cells may come from the graft donor. The input for sequencing was PBMCs, mostly from graft donor cells, taken 360 days after TCRalphabeta/CD19-depleted stem cell transplant. The CDR3 DNA sequence: TGTGCCAGCAGCGTAAGTGGAGGAGCGGCCTACGAGCAGTACTTC. This sequence encodes CASSVSGGAAYEQYF.